What follows describes a single T cell receptor (beta chain). The CDR3 contains 18 residues. V lost 6 bases and J lost 1; bases outside the gene matches: 14. Germline lookup yields CDR1 SGHTA and CDR2 FQGNSA. These data originate in a study of blood T cell repertoires in COVID-19. As for the study in general: Samples taken during acute and convalescent COVID-19 were collected in the United States, Italy and Spain. T cells, B-cell-depleted T cells, or PBMCs provided the cDNA or gDNA that served as material.

This table comes from immunoSEQ multiplex PCR, and its TCRdb copy is limited to in-frame clones, with some not included. The table has around 160,000 clones, 85% seen once; the top ten hold about 3%. Material for sequencing was peripheral blood. The chain couples TRBV7-2 to TRBJ1-2; 10 nucleotides match TRBD1. The sequence derives from a woman between 40 and 55 years old with active or convalescent COVID-19. The CDR3 DNA reads TGTGCCAGCAGTACCCACCCGGGACAGGGGCCCTATAACTATGGCTACACCTTC. It yields the protein CASSTHPGQGPYNYGYTF.